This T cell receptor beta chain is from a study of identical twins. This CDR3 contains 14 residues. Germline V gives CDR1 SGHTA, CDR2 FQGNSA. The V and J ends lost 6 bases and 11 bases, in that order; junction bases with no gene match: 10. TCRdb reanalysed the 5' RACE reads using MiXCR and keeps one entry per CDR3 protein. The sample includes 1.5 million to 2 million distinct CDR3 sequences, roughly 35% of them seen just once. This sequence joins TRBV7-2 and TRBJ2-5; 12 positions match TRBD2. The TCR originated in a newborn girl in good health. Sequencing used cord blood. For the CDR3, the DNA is TGTGCCAGCAGGCTAGCGGGAGGGTTTTTTGAGCAGTACTTC. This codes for CASRLAGGFFEQYF.